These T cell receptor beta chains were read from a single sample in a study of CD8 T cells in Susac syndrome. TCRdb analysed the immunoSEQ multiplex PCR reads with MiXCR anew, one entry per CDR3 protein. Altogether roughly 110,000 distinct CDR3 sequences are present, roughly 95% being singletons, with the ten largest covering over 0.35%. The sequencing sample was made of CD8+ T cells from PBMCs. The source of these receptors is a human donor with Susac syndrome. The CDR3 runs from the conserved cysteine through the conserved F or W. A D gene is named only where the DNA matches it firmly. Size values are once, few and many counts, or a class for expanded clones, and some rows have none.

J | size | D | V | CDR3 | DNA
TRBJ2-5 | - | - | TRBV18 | CASSFRTEETQYF | TGTGCCAGCTCATTTCGGACAGAAGAGACCCAGTACTTC
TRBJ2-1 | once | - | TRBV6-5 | CASSYEVVGDGYNEQFF | TGTGCCAGCAGTTACGAGGTTGTCGGGGATGGGTACAATGAGCAGTTCTTC
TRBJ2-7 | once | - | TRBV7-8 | CASSPSGGHVTYEQYF | TGTGCCAGCAGCCCTTCTGGGGGACATGTAACCTACGAGCAGTACTTC
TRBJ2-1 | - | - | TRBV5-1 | CASSLAEGEQFF | TGCGCCAGCAGCTTGGCCGAGGGTGAGCAGTTCTTC
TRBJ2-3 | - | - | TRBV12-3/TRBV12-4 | CASRYSDTQYF | TGTGCCAGCAGGTATTCAGATACGCAGTATTTT
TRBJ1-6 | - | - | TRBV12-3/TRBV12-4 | CASRDGTYNSPLHF | TGTGCCAGCAGGGACGGAACTTATAATTCACCCCTCCACTTT
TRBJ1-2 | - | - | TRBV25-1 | CASSEYDDSLGYGYTF | TGTGCCAGCAGTGAATACGACGATTCATTAGGCTATGGCTACACCTTC
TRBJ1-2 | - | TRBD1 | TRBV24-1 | CATSSDRDYGYTF | TGTGCCACCAGCTCCGACAGGGACTATGGCTACACCTTC
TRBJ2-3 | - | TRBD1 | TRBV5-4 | CASSLRTGGGKDTQYF | TGTGCCAGCAGCTTGCGTACAGGGGGCGGAAAAGATACGCAGTATTTT
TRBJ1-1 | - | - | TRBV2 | CASQPGAEAFF | TGTGCCAGTCAACCAGGGGCTGAAGCTTTCTTT
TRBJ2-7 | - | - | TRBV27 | CASSPEQGRYEQYF | TGTGCCAGCAGTCCAGAACAGGGACGGTACGAGCAGTACTTC
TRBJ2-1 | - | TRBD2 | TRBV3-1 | CASSQGTSGGSSYNEQFF | TGTGCCAGCAGCCAAGGGACTAGCGGGGGGAGCTCCTACAATGAGCAGTTCTTC
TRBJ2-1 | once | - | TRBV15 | CATSTRTGSTYNEQFF | TGTGCCACCAGCACTAGAACAGGGTCTACCTACAATGAGCAGTTCTTC
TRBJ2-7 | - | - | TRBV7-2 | CASSLVDLPQQYF | TGTGCCAGCAGCTTGGTGGACTTACCGCAGCAGTACTTC